A selection of T cell receptor beta chains follows, all from one sample in a study of cytomegalovirus exposure and HLA in healthy donors. Repertoires were generated with immunoSEQ multiplex PCR, while TCRdb's copy carries only in-frame clones and drops some. This table holds about 90,000 clones, approximately 70% found once. Sample: PBMCs. The receptors here all came from a woman aged 50 to 65 in good health and CMV-seropositive. Each CDR3 is given without its conserved first and last residue.

V: TRBV19
J: TRBJ1-4
CDR3: ASSALQGVYEKLF

V: TRBV7-7
J: TRBJ2-5
CDR3: ASSFEVAGQETQY

V: TRBV6-5
J: TRBJ2-7
CDR3: ASSRAGAAEQY

V: TRBV6-1
J: TRBJ2-7
CDR3: ASRNRDRGSEQY

V: TRBV19
J: TRBJ2-5
CDR3: ASSMGQVWSLQETQY

V: TRBV10-3
J: TRBJ2-7
CDR3: AMTSTGTSAAEQY

V: TRBV18
J: TRBJ2-2
CDR3: ASSPQGGANTGELF

V: TRBV29-1
J: TRBJ2-1
CDR3: SVPGSNGYNEQF

V: TRBV7-9
J: TRBJ1-1
CDR3: ASSPPPGTEAF

V: TRBV9
J: TRBJ2-2
CDR3: ASSVVSATSGTGNTGELF

V: TRBV19
J: TRBJ2-1
CDR3: ASSTPSFSSYNEQF

V: TRBV7-8
J: TRBJ1-1
CDR3: ASSLVSGGAF

V: TRBV7-8
J: TRBJ2-2
CDR3: ASSPSGPGELF

V: TRBV18
J: TRBJ1-5
CDR3: ASSPPTGQPQH

V: TRBV6-6
J: TRBJ2-2
CDR3: ASSYPSGAGTGELF

V: TRBV5-1
J: TRBJ1-2
CDR3: ASSAQTNYGYT

V: TRBV25-1
J: TRBJ2-1
CDR3: ASSDRVNEQF

V: TRBV7-9
J: TRBJ1-1
CDR3: ASSSWDRGRTEAF

V: TRBV29-1
J: TRBJ2-6
CDR3: SVGGGSGANVLT

V: TRBV27
J: TRBJ2-7
CDR3: ASSRPTGKDFHEQY

V: TRBV28
J: TRBJ1-4
CDR3: ASREQGLEKLF

V: TRBV5-1
J: TRBJ1-2
CDR3: ASSSDRVVGYT

V: TRBV27
J: -
CDR3: ASSPYPEEAHEQY

V: TRBV28
J: TRBJ2-1
CDR3: ASSRTGDWDNEQF

V: TRBV10-2
J: TRBJ1-5
CDR3: ASSERTGGGNQPQH

V: TRBV6-1
J: TRBJ2-6
CDR3: ASRTGAGANVLT

V: TRBV28
J: TRBJ1-5
CDR3: ASSYGGALQPQH

V: TRBV5-5
J: TRBJ2-2
CDR3: ASSLPRTLYTGELF

V: TRBV29-1
J: TRBJ2-3
CDR3: SGDWTGDTDTQY

V: TRBV6-5
J: TRBJ1-2
CDR3: ASKTSRGAGGYT

V: TRBV28
J: TRBJ2-5
CDR3: ASSRSGAPTEKTQY

V: TRBV28
J: TRBJ1-2
CDR3: ASSIRQGYGHYGYT

V: TRBV28
J: TRBJ1-2
CDR3: ASKFMDLMGIPYGYT

V: TRBV11-2
J: TRBJ2-7
CDR3: ASSPGIYEQY

V: TRBV19
J: TRBJ2-1
CDR3: ASSGSYHEQF

V: TRBV5-4
J: TRBJ1-6
CDR3: ASSLDRGSNSPLH

V: TRBV27
J: -
CDR3: ASSRRDSIYEQY

V: TRBV5-4
J: TRBJ2-3
CDR3: ASSPETHRVGGTDTQY

V: TRBV18
J: TRBJ2-3
CDR3: ASSPPTAPNSGDTQY

V: TRBV27
J: TRBJ1-2
CDR3: ASRTQGAGYGYT

V: TRBV7-2
J: TRBJ1-3
CDR3: ASSSSVGGGNTIY

V: TRBV5-4
J: TRBJ2-2
CDR3: ASSRVLAGAGELF

V: TRBV19
J: TRBJ2-1
CDR3: ASSMSSSYNEQF

V: TRBV7-9
J: TRBJ2-1
CDR3: ASSLGGLTSDEQF

V: TRBV5-1
J: TRBJ2-3
CDR3: ASSLDGATDTDTQY

V: TRBV7-8
J: TRBJ2-3
CDR3: ASSPKGLAGAVDTDTQY

V: TRBV9
J: TRBJ2-1
CDR3: ASSVDFSGWSRHNEQF

V: TRBV7-3
J: TRBJ1-1
CDR3: ASSSQPGGTTEAF

V: TRBV7-3
J: TRBJ2-3
CDR3: ASSLLADLSTDTQY

V: TRBV5-1
J: TRBJ2-2
CDR3: ASSLGTGDTGELF

V: TRBV19
J: TRBJ1-1
CDR3: ASSTEPTEAF

V: TRBV5-8
J: TRBJ1-5
CDR3: ASSLKVWGDSNQPQH

V: TRBV2
J: TRBJ1-4
CDR3: ATQPLGLSIEKLF

V: TRBV5-1
J: TRBJ1-3
CDR3: ASSLDGSGNTIY

V: TRBV6-5
J: TRBJ1-1
CDR3: ASSYRGSRLNTEAF

V: TRBV18
J: TRBJ2-1
CDR3: ASSPSVQGGRNEQF

V: TRBV5-6
J: TRBJ1-1
CDR3: ASSRNPYRGTEAF

V: TRBV29-1
J: TRBJ2-1
CDR3: SVDNSLAGVWNEQF

V: TRBV2
J: TRBJ2-7
CDR3: ASRPGTSGYEQY

V: TRBV2
J: TRBJ1-4
CDR3: ASSEQINEKLF